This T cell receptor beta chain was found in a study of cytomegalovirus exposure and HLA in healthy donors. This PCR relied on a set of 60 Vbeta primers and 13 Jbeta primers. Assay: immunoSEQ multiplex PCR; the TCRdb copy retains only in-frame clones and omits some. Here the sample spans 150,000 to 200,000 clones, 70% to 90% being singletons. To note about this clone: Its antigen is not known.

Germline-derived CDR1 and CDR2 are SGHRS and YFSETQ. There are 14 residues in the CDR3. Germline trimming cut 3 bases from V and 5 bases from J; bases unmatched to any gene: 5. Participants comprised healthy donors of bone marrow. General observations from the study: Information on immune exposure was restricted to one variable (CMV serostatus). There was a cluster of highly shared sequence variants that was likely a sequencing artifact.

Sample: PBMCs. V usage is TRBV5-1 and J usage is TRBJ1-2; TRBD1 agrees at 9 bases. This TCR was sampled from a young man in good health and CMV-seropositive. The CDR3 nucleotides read TGCGCCAGCAGCTCACAGGGGGCGGGATATGGCTACACCTTC. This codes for CASSSQGAGYGYTF.